A single sample is the source of the 25 T cell receptor beta chains below, sequenced in a study of blood T cell repertoires in COVID-19. The method was immunoSEQ multiplex PCR; TCRdb's version includes in-frame clones alone and lacks a portion of them. The repertoire holds some 38,000 clones, 78% seen once, with roughly 17% in the top ten. The sequenced material came from peripheral blood. The source is a man aged 65-85 years with acute or convalescent COVID-19.

This chain uses TRBV4-3 with TRBJ2-7; the match to TRBD2 covers 10 bases. The trim removed 4 bases at V and 4 bases at J, leaving 10 bases unmatched. Per germline, CDR1 LGHNA and CDR2 YSLEER. The CDR3 runs 16 residues. Here the CDR3 DNA reads TGCGCCAGCAGCCCTACCGCTAGCGGGAGAAATTACGAGCAGTACTTC. As protein: CASSPTASGRNYEQYF.

The chain carries TRBV11-2 and TRBJ2-7; possible D gene TRBD2, 6 bases. V was pared by 2 bases and J by 4 bases, with 18 bases between. The length of the CDR3 is 16 residues. Germline V CDR1 and CDR2: SGHAT, FQNNGV. CDR3 residues: CASSLKGGSRNYEQYF. Here the CDR3 DNA reads TGTGCCAGCAGCTTAAAAGGAGGGAGCCGTAATTACGAGCAGTACTTC.

The gene calls are TRBV6-2 or TRBV6-3 and TRBJ2-7, with a tentative D call TRBD2 (5 bases). CDR1 is MNHEY, CDR2 SVGEGT, per germline. The CDR3 is made up of 14 amino acids. V was clipped by 6 bases and J by 0 bases, with 12 bases between them. This CDR3 is CASSDPRGSYEQYF. The CDR3, as DNA: TGTGCCAGCAGCGACCCTCGGGGCTCCTACGAGCAGTACTTC.

This clone was counted between two and nine times. The CDR3 protein is CASSAGGPSYEQYF. For the CDR3, the DNA is TGTGCCAGCTCAGCGGGGGGGCCTTCCTACGAGCAGTACTTC. The J gene is TRBJ2-7, the V gene TRBV27; 10 nucleotides align to TRBD2. Germline V gene sequence: CDR1 MNHEY, CDR2 SMNVEV (reference sequence). This CDR3 contains 14 residues. J was trimmed by 1 base and V by 8 bases; bases with no gene match: 5.

The chain recombines TRBV3-1 (or the pseudogene TRBV3-2) with TRBJ2-7; 7 bases fit TRBD1. The CDR3 consists of 15 residues. Trimming took 4 bases from V and 2 from J; bases not matched to a gene: 8. Germline loops: CDR1 LGHDT, CDR2 YNNKEL (reference sequence). The CDR3 is CASSPRDRPTYEQYF. In DNA form, the CDR3 reads TGTGCCAGCAGCCCTAGGGACAGACCAACCTACGAGCAGTACTTC.

The chain joins TRBV7-9 to TRBJ2-7; TRBD1 agrees at 9 bases. This CDR3 has 14 amino acids. CDR1 and CDR2 (germline): SEHNR, FQNEAQ (reference sequence). V shed 5 bases, J shed 3 bases, and the junction held 5 bases outside the gene matches. CDR3 nucleotides: TGTGCCAGCAGCCCCGGGACAGGGAGCTACGAGCAGTACTTC. Its protein is CASSPGTGSYEQYF.

The chain has TRBV19 and TRBJ2-7; TRBD2 agrees at 12 bases. Trimming at V came to 6 bases and at J to 4 bases, leaving 7 bases not matched to a gene. Germline CDR1 reads LNHDA; CDR2 reads SQIVND (reference sequence). The CDR3 is 15 amino acids. CDR3 bases: TGTGCCAGTAGGGTGACTAGCGGGAGCTCGTACGAGCAGTACTTC. This gives the protein CASRVTSGSSYEQYF. The complete variable domain, with remaining parts taken from reference TRBV19 and TRBJ2-7, reads DGGITQSPKYLFRKEGQNVTLSCEQNLNHDAMYWYRQDPGQGLRLIYYSQIVNDFQKGDIAEGYSVSREKKESFPLTVTSAQKNPTAFYLCASRVTSGSSYEQYFGPGTRLTVT.

This sequence joins TRBV10-3 and TRBJ2-5, with TRBD2 matching over 7 bases. The germline CDR1 and CDR2 sequences are ENHRY and SYGVKD. The CDR3 contains 13 residues. The trim removed 4 bases at V and 1 base at J, leaving 0 bases unmatched. CDR3 residues: CAISGGGQETQYF. The CDR3, as DNA: TGTGCCATCAGTGGGGGGGGCCAAGAGACCCAGTACTTC.

The rearrangement joins TRBV7-2 to TRBJ2-5, with a tentative D call TRBD1 (6 bases). Trimming left V 4 bases short and J 4 bases short, with 13 bases between. Germline loops: CDR1 SGHTA, CDR2 FQGNSA. This CDR3 has 14 amino acids. DNA of the CDR3: TGTGCCAGCAGCTCCACAGGGACGATAGAGACCCAGTACTTC. Its translation is CASSSTGTIETQYF.

There are a few counts of this clone. V gene TRBV3-1 (or the pseudogene TRBV3-2) combines with J gene TRBJ1-6; 8 nucleotides agree with TRBD1. V lost 5 bases, J lost 8 bases, and 11 bases stayed unmatched. This CDR3 spans 16 amino acids. CDR1 and CDR2 from the germline V gene are LGHDT and YNNKEL (reference sequence). The CDR3 sequence is CASSTQSQGAYSPLHF. CDR3 bases: TGTGCCAGCAGCACCCAATCGCAGGGGGCCTATTCACCCCTCCACTTT.

The chain is built from TRBV25-1 and TRBJ1-4; tentative D call: TRBD1 (6 bases). The CDR3 has 15 amino acids. Germline assignment: CDR1 MGHDK and CDR2 SYGVNS. V lost 4 bases to trimming and J lost 3 bases, with 12 bases between them. The CDR3 nucleotides are TGTGCCAGCAGTGCACTGGACAGTTCTAATGAAAAACTGTTTTTT. Its protein product is CASSALDSSNEKLFF.

This chain links TRBV7-2 with TRBJ2-1; 11 nucleotides agree with TRBD2. Germline V gene lookup returns CDR1 SGHTA and CDR2 FQGNSA. The CDR3 runs 16 residues. V shed 4 bases, J shed 5 bases, and the junction held 7 bases outside the gene matches. The chain's CDR3 is CASSSRTSGRHNEQFF. The CDR3 nucleotides read TGTGCCAGCAGCTCCCGGACTAGCGGGCGACACAATGAGCAGTTCTTC.

This chain uses TRBV19 with TRBJ2-3; no firm D call. The germline CDR1 and CDR2 sequences are LNHDA and SQIVND (reference sequence). Trimming cost V 1 base and J 0 bases, with 5 bases left between them. CDR3 length: 14 amino acids. CDR3 nucleotides: TGTGCCAGTAGTATAGGGCCCAGCACAGATACGCAGTATTTT. This codes for CASSIGPSTDTQYF.

CDR3 residues: CASSSSGETQYF. For the CDR3, the DNA is TGTGCCAGCAGCTCGTCAGGGGAGACCCAGTACTTC. The genes are TRBV7-2 and TRBJ2-5, with D maybe TRBD1 (5 bases). Per the germline V gene, CDR1 is SGHTA and CDR2 is FQGNSA. The CDR3 is made up of 12 amino acids. The V end was cut by 4 bases, the J end by 5 bases, with 8 bases between.

The CDR3 loop reads CASSYSKGANSPLHF. The CDR3 DNA follows: TGTGCCAGCAGTTATTCAAAGGGGGCAAATTCACCCCTCCACTTT. The J gene is TRBJ1-6, the V gene TRBV6-5, with 7 bases matching TRBD1. The length of the CDR3 is 15 residues. V shed 3 bases, J shed 7 bases, and the junction held 6 bases outside the gene matches. Germline V gene lookup returns CDR1 MNHEY and CDR2 SVGAGI.

The V and J genes are TRBV7-8 and TRBJ2-3; D gene ambiguous. Trimming removed 0 bases from V and 3 bases from J, with 10 bases in between. Germline lookup yields CDR1 SGHVS and CDR2 FQNEAQ. This CDR3 is built from 15 residues. CDR3 residues: CASSLAPVATDTQYF. The CDR3 bases are TGTGCCAGCAGCTTAGCCCCCGTGGCAACAGATACGCAGTATTTT.

The chain carries TRBV18 and TRBJ2-7; D gene unclear. This CDR3 has 13 residues. Germline V lookup: CDR1 KGHSH, CDR2 LQKENI. Trimming cost V 3 bases and J 3 bases, with 9 bases left between them. CDR3: CASSPSFFYEQYF. The CDR3 DNA reads TGTGCCAGCTCACCGAGTTTCTTCTACGAGCAGTACTTC.

J is TRBJ2-7 and V is TRBV6-5; TRBD1 matches at 8 bases. Germline V gives CDR1 MNHEY, CDR2 SVGAGI. CDR3 size: 16 residues. V shed 0 bases and J 0 bases; nucleotides not matched to a gene: 4. DNA of the CDR3: TGTGCCAGCAGTTACTCGCGGACAGGGAGCTCCTACGAGCAGTACTTC. This codes for CASSYSRTGSSYEQYF.

In its sample, this clone was seen a few times. The rearrangement uses TRBV24-1 and TRBJ2-7, with 8 bases lining up with TRBD1. The CDR3 has 17 residues. The germline V gene has CDR1 KGHDR and CDR2 SFDVKD. Trimming at V came to 4 bases and at J to 0 bases, leaving 10 bases not matched to a gene. CDR3 sequence: CATSDGLGTGDSYEQYF. For the CDR3, the DNA is TGTGCCACCAGTGACGGGCTCGGGACAGGTGACTCCTACGAGCAGTACTTC.

Written as DNA, the CDR3 is TGCGCCAGCAGCCAAATCCCGGGACAGGGTGGAACCGGGGAGCTGTTTTTT. Its translation: CASSQIPGQGGTGELFF. This sequence joins TRBV5-1 and TRBJ2-2; the match to TRBD1 covers 9 bases. From germline, CDR1 is SGHRS and CDR2 YFSETQ. This CDR3 contains 17 residues. The V gene end was trimmed by 4 bases and the J gene end by 5 bases; junction bases not matched to a gene: 12.

This sequence joins TRBV19 and TRBJ1-5; TRBD1 is a possible D gene (6 bases). With 7 bases removed from V and 3 bases from J, the gap between germline ends came to 13 bases. Germline loops: CDR1 LNHDA, CDR2 SQIVND (reference sequence). The CDR3 runs 14 residues. The CDR3 coding sequence is TGTGCCAGTATAAGTAGGGGGTTCAATCAGCCCCAGCATTTT. It is translated as CASISRGFNQPQHF.

The V and J genes are TRBV4-1 and TRBJ1-1; tentatively, D is TRBD1 (5 bases). CDR3 length equals 16 residues. The germline gives CDR1 MGHRA, CDR2 YSYEKL. V lost 0 bases, J lost 0 bases, and 11 bases lay in between. The CDR3 is CASSQDVNRMNTEAFF. CDR3 in DNA: TGCGCCAGCAGCCAAGATGTAAACAGGATGAACACTGAAGCTTTCTTT.

Only a few counts were recorded for this clone. The chain joins TRBV5-1 to TRBJ1-5, with TRBD1 identical over 8 bases. The ends lost 1 base at V and 5 bases at J; junction bases unmatched: 8. In germline, CDR1 is SGHRS, CDR2 YFSETQ. CDR3 length: 16 amino acids. The CDR3 protein is CASSLSGQGADQPQHF. The CDR3, as DNA: TGCGCCAGCAGCTTGAGCGGACAGGGTGCGGATCAGCCCCAGCATTTT. Variable domain in full (rest from reference TRBV5-1 and TRBJ1-5): KAGVTQTPRYLIKTRGQQVTLSCSPISGHRSVSWYQQTPGQGLQFLFEYFSETQRNKGNFPGRFSGRQFSNSRSEMNVSTLELGDSALYLCASSLSGQGADQPQHFGDGTRLSIL.

V usage is TRBV4-3 and J usage is TRBJ1-1; TRBD1 is a possible D gene (6 bases). Germline values: CDR1 LGHNA, CDR2 YSLEER. The CDR3 is made up of 16 amino acids. V was pared by 0 bases and J by 0 bases, with 11 bases between. This CDR3 reads CASSQDSGDMNTEAFF. The CDR3 DNA sequence: TGCGCCAGCAGCCAAGATTCAGGGGACATGAACACTGAAGCTTTCTTT.

V is TRBV9 and J is TRBJ1-3, with D possibly matching TRBD1 (5 bases). The germline gives CDR1 SGDLS, CDR2 YYNGEE. Trimming took off 5 bases at V and 3 bases at J, with 12 bases between the two ends. The CDR3 loop spans 14 amino acids. CDR3 bases: TGTGCCAGCAGTGATCAGGGTAATGGAAACACCATATATTTT. Amino acids: CASSDQGNGNTIYF. Filled out from reference TRBV9 and TRBJ1-3, the complete variable domain reads DSGVTQTPKHLITATGQRVTLRCSPRSGDLSVYWYQQSLDQGLQFLIQYYNGEERAKGNILERFSAQQFPDLHSELNLSSLELGDSALYFCASSDQGNGNTIYFGEGSWLTVV.